The 28 T cell receptor beta chains reported below all come from one sample, sequenced in a study of cytomegalovirus exposure and HLA in healthy donors. Profiling relied on immunoSEQ multiplex PCR, and the TCRdb table lists in-frame clones only, not all of them. The sample consists of over 60,000 clones, about 94% of them appearing once. Material for sequencing was PBMCs. These receptors came from a man aged 18 to 29 in good health and CMV-seropositive.

The genes are TRBV6-1 and TRBJ1-1; the match to TRBD1 covers 10 bases. V lost 6 bases and J lost 5; bases outside the gene matches: 9. CDR1 and CDR2 (germline): MNHNS, SASEGT. There are 15 residues in the CDR3. The CDR3 nucleotides are TGTGCCAGCAGCGCTCGGGACAGGGGAAATACTGAAGCTTTCTTT. Its translation is CASSARDRGNTEAFF.

The chain carries TRBV5-1 and TRBJ1-2, with 10 bases matching TRBD1. This CDR3 has 16 residues. Germline V lookup: CDR1 SGHRS, CDR2 YFSETQ. V trimming: 0 bases; J trimming: 5 bases; junction bases outside the gene matches: 7. The CDR3: CASSLAGQGVAYGYTF. The CDR3, as DNA: TGCGCCAGCAGCTTGGCCGGACAGGGGGTTGCTTATGGCTACACCTTC. The full variable domain, rest sourced from reference TRBV5-1 and TRBJ1-2, is KAGVTQTPRYLIKTRGQQVTLSCSPISGHRSVSWYQQTPGQGLQFLFEYFSETQRNKGNFPGRFSGRQFSNSRSEMNVSTLELGDSALYLCASSLAGQGVAYGYTFGSGTRLTVV.

Here the CDR3 reads CASSEVGAAGTDTQYF. For the CDR3, the DNA is TGCGCCAGCAGTGAGGTCGGAGCGGCAGGCACAGATACGCAGTATTTT. J is TRBJ2-3 and V is TRBV10-1, with D possibly TRBD2 on 5 matching bases. The CDR3 spans 16 residues. V lost 2 bases to trimming and J lost 1 base, with 13 bases between them. CDR1 is WNHNN, CDR2 SYGVQD, per germline (reference sequence).

This chain joins TRBV2 and TRBJ2-2; 7 bases are shared with TRBD1. There are 18 residues in the CDR3. In germline, CDR1 is SNHLY, CDR2 FYNNEI. Unmatched junction bases numbered 18, after V lost 8 bases and J lost 3 bases. The CDR3, as DNA: TGTGCCAGCCGAACGTGGGACAGCCTGAGTTCTGACACCGGGGAGCTGTTTTTT. Its translation is CASRTWDSLSSDTGELFF.

The chain carries TRBV4-2 and TRBJ1-1, with D unresolved. The CDR3 runs 13 residues. Germline-derived CDR1 and CDR2 are LGHNA and YNFKEQ. Trimming left V 2 bases short and J 1 base short, with 5 bases between. Here the CDR3 DNA reads TGTGCCAGCAGCCAAAACAAGAACACTGAAGCTTTCTTT. Translating it yields CASSQNKNTEAFF.

The gene calls are TRBV6-5 and TRBJ2-1; the match to TRBD1 covers 8 bases. V lost 0 bases to trimming and J lost 3 bases; unmatched junction nucleotides: 4. Germline CDR1 MNHEY, CDR2 SVGAGI. This CDR3 has 16 amino acids. The CDR3 bases are TGTGCCAGCAGTTACTCAGGGACAGGCATCTACAATGAGCAGTTCTTC. Protein: CASSYSGTGIYNEQFF.

The rearrangement links TRBV6-5 to TRBJ2-3; tentative D call: TRBD1 (6 bases). The CDR3 has 15 amino acids. V was pared by 2 bases and J by 0 bases, with 9 bases between. Germline CDR1 and CDR2: MNHEY and SVGAGI. The DNA of the CDR3 is TGTGCCAGCAGTTACCTAGGGGGAAGCACAGATACGCAGTATTTT. Amino acids: CASSYLGGSTDTQYF.

The V and J genes are TRBV4-3 and TRBJ2-7; TRBD1 matches at 9 bases. CDR3 length: 16 residues. The V and J ends lost 0 bases and 5 bases, in that order; junction bases with no gene match: 8. CDR1 is LGHNA and CDR2 is YSLEER in the germline V gene. This chain's CDR3 is CASSQETGTGSHEQYF. The CDR3 DNA follows: TGCGCCAGCAGCCAAGAAACCGGGACAGGGAGCCACGAGCAGTACTTC.

CDR3 in DNA: TGTGCCAGCAGTTACTTGGACAGACCCACAGATACGCAGTATTTT. It encodes CASSYLDRPTDTQYF. The J gene is TRBJ2-3, the V gene TRBV6-6, with D possibly being TRBD1 (6 bases). CDR1 is MNHNY, CDR2 SVGAGI, per germline (reference sequence). The CDR3 totals 15 residues. With 1 base removed from V and 2 bases from J, the gap between germline ends came to 10 bases.

This chain uses TRBV27 with TRBJ1-1; D ambiguous. V was pared by 3 bases and J by 4 bases, with 9 bases between. The germline V gene has CDR1 MNHEY and CDR2 SMNVEV (reference sequence). CDR3 size: 13 residues. The CDR3: CASSFLGLTEAFF. The CDR3 DNA sequence: TGTGCCAGCAGTTTCCTCGGACTCACTGAAGCTTTCTTT.

This chain connects TRBV7-2 to TRBJ2-3; 13 bases align to TRBD2. V was pared by 5 bases and J by 5 bases, with 7 bases of the junction left unmatched. The V gene's germline CDR1 is SGHTA and CDR2 FQGNSA. This CDR3 has 16 residues. The CDR3 coding sequence is TGTGCCAGCAGCCAGGGACTAGCGGGGTCTCAAGATACGCAGTATTTT. Its translation: CASSQGLAGSQDTQYF.

This clone was detected only once. The chain uses TRBV4-2 and TRBJ2-3; 7 bases are a match to TRBD2. Per the germline V gene, CDR1 is LGHNA and CDR2 is YNFKEQ. The J segment lost 1 base and the V segment lost 1 base, leaving 8 bases of the junction unmatched. This CDR3 comprises 17 residues. This chain's CDR3 is CASSQVISAGGTDTQYF. CDR3 bases: TGTGCCAGCAGCCAAGTTATTTCGGCGGGAGGCACAGATACGCAGTATTTT.

The chain has TRBV7-2 and TRBJ2-7, with 12 bases that match TRBD2. Germline CDR1 is SGHTA and CDR2 is FQGNSA. V was pared by 0 bases and J by 3 bases, with 3 bases of the junction left unmatched. The CDR3 totals 16 residues. CDR3 residues: CASSLALAGGIYEQYF. CDR3 bases: TGTGCCAGCAGCTTAGCACTAGCGGGGGGCATCTACGAGCAGTACTTC.

V usage is TRBV29-1 and J usage is TRBJ1-2; TRBD1 might be the D (6 bases). Looked up from germline, CDR1 is SQVTM and CDR2 is ANQGSEA. Trimming removed 1 base from V and 6 bases from J, with 15 bases in between. The CDR3 runs 14 residues. CDR3 residues: CSVEGGGQFNGYTF. The DNA for the CDR3 is TGCAGCGTTGAAGGGGGCGGACAGTTTAATGGCTACACCTTC.

This chain uses TRBV5-4 with TRBJ2-5; TRBD2 matches at 11 bases. The length of the CDR3 is 14 residues. The V segment lost 0 bases and the J segment 7 bases; nucleotides outside the gene matches: 2. Looked up from germline, CDR1 is SGHNT and CDR2 is YYREEE (reference sequence). CDR3 sequence reads: CASSLVLAGATQYF. The CDR3 bases are TGTGCCAGCAGCTTGGTACTAGCGGGAGCGACCCAGTACTTC.

V is TRBV7-9 and J is TRBJ2-7; 10 bases map to TRBD2. V shed 2 bases and J 0 bases; nucleotides not matched to a gene: 10. The length of the CDR3 is 18 residues. Germline V CDR1 and CDR2: SEHNR, FQNEAQ (reference sequence). CDR3 sequence reads: CASSLSSGSSILSYEQYF. The DNA for the CDR3 is TGTGCCAGCAGCTTATCTAGCGGGAGTTCTATCCTCTCCTACGAGCAGTACTTC. Based on the CDR3 plus reference TRBV7-9 and TRBJ2-7, the full variable domain is DTGVSQNPRHKITKRGQNVTFRCDPISEHNRLYWYRQTLGQGPEFLTYFQNEAQLEKSRLLSDRFSAERPKGSFSTLEIQRTEQGDSAMYLCASSLSSGSSILSYEQYFGPGTRLTVT.

The gene calls are TRBV13 and TRBJ1-1; TRBD1 might be the D (5 bases). This CDR3 has 20 residues. Per germline, CDR1 PRHDT and CDR2 FYEKMQ (reference sequence). V lost 4 bases to trimming and J lost 1 base, with 28 bases between them. The CDR3 coding sequence is TGTGCCAGCAGCTCGGACGGCATTATCGATTCAGGGCCTACGAACACTGAAGCTTTCTTT. This codes for CASSSDGIIDSGPTNTEAFF. Combining the CDR3 with reference TRBV13 and TRBJ1-1 gives the whole variable domain AAGVIQSPRHLIKEKRETATLKCYPIPRHDTVYWYQQGPGQDPQFLISFYEKMQSDKGSIPDRFSAQQFSDYHSELNMSSLELGDSALYFCASSSDGIIDSGPTNTEAFFGQGTRLTVV.

The V and J genes are TRBV6-5 and TRBJ2-6; D remains ambiguous. The CDR3 covers 16 residues. Germline V lookup: CDR1 MNHEY, CDR2 SVGAGI. V lost 4 bases and J lost 0, with 10 bases in between. CDR3: CASSSLSYSGANVLTF. DNA of the CDR3: TGTGCCAGCAGTTCCCTAAGTTACTCTGGGGCCAACGTCCTGACTTTC.

The chain carries TRBV4-1 and TRBJ2-7, with TRBD1 matching over 8 bases. J gave up 4 bases and V 1 base, and 15 bases lay outside the gene matches. The CDR3 is 18 residues long. Germline V CDR1 and CDR2: MGHRA, YSYEKL. The CDR3 region is CASSQVTAVRTGTYEQYF. CDR3 in DNA: TGCGCCAGCAGCCAAGTCACGGCGGTAAGGACAGGGACATACGAGCAGTACTTC.

V usage is TRBV27 and J usage is TRBJ2-1; 11 nucleotides agree with TRBD2. From germline, CDR1 is MNHEY and CDR2 SMNVEV (reference sequence). The CDR3 sequence is 17 residues long. V gave up 5 bases and J gave up 3 bases; unmatched junction bases: 9. The CDR3 sequence: CASSTWTSGQRYNEQFF. The CDR3 DNA reads TGTGCCAGCAGTACCTGGACTAGCGGGCAACGCTACAATGAGCAGTTCTTC.

The rearrangement links TRBV4-3 to TRBJ2-1, with 14 bases aligning to TRBD2. Germline CDR1 and CDR2: LGHNA and YSLEER. After removal of 3 bases from V and 4 bases from J, the junction contained 5 bases not matched to a gene. The CDR3 sequence is 17 residues long. The CDR3 reads CASSHGTSGSGYNEQFF. The CDR3 DNA reads TGCGCCAGCAGCCATGGGACTAGCGGGAGTGGGTACAATGAGCAGTTCTTC.

V and J are TRBV13 and TRBJ2-1; 15 bases are shared with TRBD2. The V segment lost 3 bases and the J segment 7 bases; nucleotides outside the gene matches: 7. CDR1 and CDR2 from the germline V gene are PRHDT and FYEKMQ (reference sequence). The CDR3 sequence is 17 residues long. The CDR3 sequence is CASSFYRGTSGGNEQFF. DNA of the CDR3: TGTGCCAGCAGCTTTTACCGCGGGACTAGCGGGGGGAATGAGCAGTTCTTC.

The rearrangement uses TRBV4-3 and TRBJ2-6; unclear D gene. CDR1 and CDR2 from the germline V gene are LGHNA and YSLEER. The CDR3 is made up of 13 amino acids. V lost 8 bases and J lost 0, with 5 bases in between. CDR3 sequence reads: CASSYSGANVLTF. For the CDR3, the DNA is TGCGCCAGCTCCTACTCTGGGGCCAACGTCCTGACTTTC.

This rearrangement joins TRBV7-8 to TRBJ2-5, with 8 bases lining up with TRBD2. The V segment lost 3 bases and the J segment 4 bases; nucleotides outside the gene matches: 7. The CDR3 has 15 residues. Germline-derived CDR1 and CDR2 are SGHVS and FQNEAQ. The CDR3 nucleotides read TGTGCCAGCAGCTTCTCCGGGACTAGGGGAGAGACCCAGTACTTC. As protein: CASSFSGTRGETQYF.

The V gene is TRBV9, the J gene TRBJ2-3; no definite D call. Trimming cost V 5 bases and J 1 base, with 11 bases left between them. Germline lookup yields CDR1 SGDLS and CDR2 YYNGEE. This CDR3 has 14 residues. The CDR3 sequence: CASSPSPRTDTQYF. The CDR3 nucleotides are TGTGCCAGCAGTCCTTCCCCCCGCACAGATACGCAGTATTTT.

This chain joins TRBV7-6 and TRBJ2-4; a possible D gene is TRBD2 (8 bases). Germline CDR1 SGHVS, CDR2 FNYEAQ. The CDR3 sequence is 16 residues long. V gave up 5 bases and J gave up 15 bases, with 29 bases separating them. CDR3: CASSPQPGGTAPLRYF. The DNA of the CDR3 is TGTGCCAGCAGCCCTCAACCGGGGGGGACAGCCCCTCTTAGGTACTTC.

The genes are TRBV6-5 and TRBJ1-2, with TRBD1 matching 7 bases. This CDR3 spans 14 amino acids. Germline V gene data show CDR1 as MNHEY and CDR2 as SVGAGI. Trimming at V came to 2 bases and at J to 4 bases, leaving 4 bases not matched to a gene. CDR3 sequence reads: CASSYTGTAYGYTF. The CDR3 DNA reads TGTGCCAGCAGTTACACAGGGACAGCCTATGGCTACACCTTC.

In nucleotides, the CDR3 is TGTGCCAGCAGTCCGGCGACTAGATCCTACAATGAGCAGTTCTTC. It is translated as CASSPATRSYNEQFF. This rearrangement joins TRBV2 to TRBJ2-1; the D gene is possibly TRBD2 (6 bases). Trimming took 5 bases from V and 1 from J, leaving 12 bases between them. The CDR3 extends over 15 amino acids. CDR1 is SNHLY and CDR2 is FYNNEI in the germline V gene.